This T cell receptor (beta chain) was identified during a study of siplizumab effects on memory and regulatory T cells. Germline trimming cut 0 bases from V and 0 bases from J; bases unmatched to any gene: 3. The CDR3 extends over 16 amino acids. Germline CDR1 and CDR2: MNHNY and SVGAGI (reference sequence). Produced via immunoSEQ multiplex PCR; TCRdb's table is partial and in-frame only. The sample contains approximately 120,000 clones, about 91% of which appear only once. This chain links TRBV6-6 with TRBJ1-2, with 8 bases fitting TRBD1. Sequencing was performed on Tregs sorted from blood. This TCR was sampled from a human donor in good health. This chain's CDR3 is CASSYSGRGPNYGYTF. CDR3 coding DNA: TGTGCCAGCAGTTACTCGGGCAGGGGGCCTAACTATGGCTACACCTTC.